Detailed here is one T cell receptor beta chain. This specimen comes from a study of blood T cell repertoires in COVID-19. The length of the CDR3 is 15 residues. In germline, CDR1 is MNHEY, CDR2 SMNVEV (reference sequence). Trimming took 5 bases from V and 4 from J; bases not matched to a gene: 7. Sequenced by immunoSEQ multiplex PCR; TCRdb stores in-frame clones only, minus some. The table lists roughly 300,000 clones, roughly 88% of them singletons. The chain employs TRBV27 and TRBJ2-1; TRBD2 matches at 8 bases. This clonotype originated in a woman in her 50s with acute or convalescent COVID-19. Sequenced: peripheral blood. DNA for the CDR3: TGTGCCAGCAGTCCTGTGGCTAGCGGGTACAATGAGCAGTTCTTC. It codes for CASSPVASGYNEQFF.